This is a list of T cell receptor beta chains from one sample in a study of blood T cells in healthy people across ages. One entry per CDR3 protein, called by TCRdb with MiXCR from the 5' RACE reads. The repertoire holds roughly 800,000 distinct CDR3 sequences, with 20% to 25% as singletons. The data also belong to a second study, concerning T cells of mothers and their children.

The sequencing input was blood. Source of these receptors: a boy younger than 18 in good health. Each CDR3 is given with its conserved first and last residue. D genes are given only for firm matches. Not every row has a clone size; where given, it reads once, few, many or a size class.

D gene: .; J gene: TRBJ1-1; V gene: TRBV6-6; clone size: .; CDR3 protein: CASKAGGGTEAFF; CDR3 DNA: TGTGCCAGCAAGGCTGGAGGGGGCACTGAAGCTTTCTTT
D gene: .; J gene: TRBJ1-4; V gene: TRBV12-3/TRBV12-4; clone size: few; CDR3 protein: CASSFMGLNEKLFF; CDR3 DNA: TGTGCCAGCAGTTTCATGGGGTTAAATGAAAAACTGTTTTTT
D gene: .; J gene: TRBJ2-1; V gene: TRBV20-1; clone size: few; CDR3 protein: CSARLVENEQFF; CDR3 DNA: TGCAGTGCTAGGCTAGTCGAAAATGAGCAGTTCTTC
D gene: .; J gene: TRBJ1-4; V gene: TRBV28; clone size: few; CDR3 protein: CASRKQVWEKLFF; CDR3 DNA: TGTGCCAGCAGGAAACAGGTGTGGGAAAAACTGTTTTTT
D gene: .; J gene: TRBJ2-1; V gene: TRBV20-1; clone size: few; CDR3 protein: CSAAQVSGKGEQFF; CDR3 DNA: TGCAGTGCTGCACAGGTGTCGGGTAAAGGGGAGCAGTTCTTC
D gene: .; J gene: TRBJ2-5; V gene: TRBV14; clone size: .; CDR3 protein: CASSPRYSETQYF; CDR3 DNA: TGTGCCAGCAGCCCCAGATATTCAGAGACCCAGTACTTC
D gene: .; J gene: TRBJ1-5; V gene: TRBV27; clone size: .; CDR3 protein: CASSLIGDANQPQHF; CDR3 DNA: TGTGCCAGCAGTTTAATAGGGGACGCCAATCAGCCCCAGCATTTT
D gene: .; J gene: TRBJ1-2; V gene: TRBV3-1; clone size: .; CDR3 protein: CASSPLGDDLLGYTF; CDR3 DNA: TGTGCCAGCAGCCCCCTGGGAGATGACCTTCTCGGCTACACCTTC
D gene: .; J gene: TRBJ2-2; V gene: TRBV29-1; clone size: .; CDR3 protein: CSARGDSINTGELFF; CDR3 DNA: TGCAGCGCTAGGGGGGACTCCATAAACACCGGGGAGCTGTTTTTT
D gene: .; J gene: TRBJ2-7; V gene: TRBV7-9; clone size: .; CDR3 protein: CASSARDHSSYEQYF; CDR3 DNA: TGTGCCAGCAGCGCCCGGGACCACAGCTCCTACGAGCAGTACTTC
D gene: .; J gene: TRBJ1-6; V gene: TRBV12-3/TRBV12-4; clone size: few; CDR3 protein: CASRPDRLGVSPLHF; CDR3 DNA: TGTGCCAGCAGGCCAGACAGGTTGGGAGTTTCACCCCTCCACTTT
D gene: .; J gene: TRBJ1-2; V gene: TRBV28; clone size: .; CDR3 protein: CASSPFSRSFIGYTF; CDR3 DNA: TGTGCCAGCAGTCCATTTAGCAGATCCTTTATTGGCTACACCTTC
D gene: .; J gene: TRBJ2-5; V gene: TRBV4-3; clone size: .; CDR3 protein: CASSQVVGPQETQYF; CDR3 DNA: TGCGCCAGCAGCCAAGTTGTAGGGCCCCAAGAGACCCAGTACTTC
D gene: .; J gene: TRBJ2-7; V gene: TRBV28; clone size: few; CDR3 protein: CASSLGVGNYEQYF; CDR3 DNA: TGTGCCAGCAGCTTAGGTGTAGGCAATTACGAGCAGTACTTC
D gene: TRBD2; J gene: TRBJ2-1; V gene: TRBV6-5; clone size: .; CDR3 protein: CASSSTSGGTNEQFF; CDR3 DNA: TGTGCCAGCAGCTCGACTAGCGGGGGGACAAATGAGCAGTTCTTC
D gene: TRBD2; J gene: TRBJ2-1; V gene: TRBV20-1; clone size: .; CDR3 protein: CSAYRAASGFSYNEQFF; CDR3 DNA: TGCAGTGCTTACCGAGCGGCTAGCGGATTCTCCTACAATGAGCAGTTCTTC
D gene: .; J gene: TRBJ1-4; V gene: TRBV7-9; clone size: .; CDR3 protein: CASSLVPGETNEKLFF; CDR3 DNA: TGTGCCAGCAGCTTAGTCCCAGGGGAAACTAATGAAAAACTGTTTTTT
D gene: TRBD2; J gene: TRBJ2-7; V gene: TRBV12-3/TRBV12-4; clone size: .; CDR3 protein: CVSSSGLESYEQYF; CDR3 DNA: TGTGTCAGCAGTTCCGGACTAGAGTCCTACGAGCAGTACTTC
D gene: TRBD1; J gene: TRBJ1-2; V gene: TRBV7-8; clone size: .; CDR3 protein: CASSLQTGGYGYTF; CDR3 DNA: TGTGCCAGCAGCTTACAGACAGGGGGGTATGGCTACACCTTC
D gene: TRBD2; J gene: TRBJ2-7; V gene: TRBV28; clone size: .; CDR3 protein: CASSLIGSSGSYEQYF; CDR3 DNA: TGTGCCAGCAGTTTAATCGGGTCTAGCGGCTCCTACGAGCAGTACTTC
D gene: .; J gene: TRBJ1-1; V gene: TRBV29-1; clone size: .; CDR3 protein: CSVKGQTGNTEAFF; CDR3 DNA: TGCAGCGTCAAAGGTCAGACAGGGAACACTGAAGCTTTCTTT
D gene: TRBD2; J gene: TRBJ2-5; V gene: TRBV13; clone size: few; CDR3 protein: CASSGLAGEQYF; CDR3 DNA: TGTGCCAGCAGCGGACTAGCGGGGGAGCAGTACTTC